Listed below are T cell receptor beta chains from one sample, sequenced in a study of CD8+CD57+ T cells in acquired aplastic anemia. TCRdb re-called the reads through MiXCR, storing one row per CDR3 protein. Altogether about 110,000 distinct CDR3 sequences are present, 51% being singletons, with the ten largest covering about 32%. Input material: sorted CD4+, CD8+, or CD8+CD57+ T cells (not recorded which) from PBMCs. Receptor source: a human donor in good health, serving as a control. Both conserved end residues are part of each CDR3. The D gene is left open where the match is weak.

D gene: -
V gene: TRBV5-1
CDR3 protein: CASSRGFTEAFF

D gene: TRBD2
V gene: TRBV10-3
CDR3 protein: CAISEPKGRGGQGELFF

D gene: -
V gene: TRBV2
CDR3 protein: CASSERTYGREQYF

D gene: -
V gene: TRBV15
CDR3 protein: CATSRDPGETQYF

D gene: -
V gene: TRBV2
CDR3 protein: CASSDMTANTGELFF

D gene: -
V gene: TRBV4-3
CDR3 protein: CASSPVRGGHEQYF

D gene: -
V gene: TRBV2
CDR3 protein: CASSAHSFGGNYGYTF

D gene: -
V gene: TRBV19
CDR3 protein: CASSMVGGSRNEQFF

D gene: -
V gene: TRBV30
CDR3 protein: CAWSVGTNSGELFF

D gene: TRBD1
V gene: TRBV9
CDR3 protein: CASSATGGAGTGELFF

D gene: -
V gene: TRBV12-3/TRBV12-4
CDR3 protein: CASSPGTTYGYTF

D gene: -
V gene: TRBV10-3
CDR3 protein: CAISDPTGQETQYF

D gene: -
V gene: TRBV25-1
CDR3 protein: CASSPSGGVNTEAFF

D gene: -
V gene: TRBV2
CDR3 protein: CASFRGLNTEAFF

D gene: -
V gene: TRBV24-1
CDR3 protein: CATSAARETQYF

D gene: -
V gene: TRBV9
CDR3 protein: CASSVATGGTAGANVLTF

D gene: -
V gene: TRBV9
CDR3 protein: CASSEDPTNTGELFF

D gene: -
V gene: TRBV20-1
CDR3 protein: CSARDSAGMSNQPQHF

D gene: TRBD1
V gene: TRBV29-1
CDR3 protein: CSVEDSEGADMETQYF

D gene: TRBD1
V gene: TRBV14
CDR3 protein: CASSRDRGRGTEAFF

D gene: -
V gene: TRBV2
CDR3 protein: CASIGTATTQYF

D gene: -
V gene: TRBV4-1
CDR3 protein: CASSPDFGELFF

D gene: TRBD2
V gene: TRBV24-1
CDR3 protein: CATSDVQIGTSGNQETQYF

D gene: TRBD1
V gene: TRBV12-3/TRBV12-4
CDR3 protein: CASSPDRGANQPQHF